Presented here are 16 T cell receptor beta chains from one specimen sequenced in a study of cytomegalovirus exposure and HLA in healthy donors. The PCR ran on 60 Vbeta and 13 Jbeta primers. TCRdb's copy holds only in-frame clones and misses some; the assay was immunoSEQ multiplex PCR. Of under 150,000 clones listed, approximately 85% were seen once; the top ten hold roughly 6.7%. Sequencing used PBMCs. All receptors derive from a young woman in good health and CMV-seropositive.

CDR3 nucleotide sequence: TGTGCCAGCAGCTCCCCGGGACTGCCCGCGGATACGCAGTATTTT. Translated, it gives CASSSPGLPADTQYF. The chain joins TRBV28 to TRBJ2-3; D possibly corresponds to TRBD2 (6 bases). Trimming left V 6 bases short and J 6 bases short, with 19 bases between. CDR3 size: 15 residues. Germline V gene data show CDR1 as MDHEN and CDR2 as SYDVKM.

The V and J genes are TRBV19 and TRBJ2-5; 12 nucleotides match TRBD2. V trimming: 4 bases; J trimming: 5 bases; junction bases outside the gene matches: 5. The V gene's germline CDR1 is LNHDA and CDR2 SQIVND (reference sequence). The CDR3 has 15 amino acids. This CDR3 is CASSNPGTSGETQYF. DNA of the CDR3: TGTGCCAGTAGTAACCCTGGGACTAGCGGGGAGACCCAGTACTTC.

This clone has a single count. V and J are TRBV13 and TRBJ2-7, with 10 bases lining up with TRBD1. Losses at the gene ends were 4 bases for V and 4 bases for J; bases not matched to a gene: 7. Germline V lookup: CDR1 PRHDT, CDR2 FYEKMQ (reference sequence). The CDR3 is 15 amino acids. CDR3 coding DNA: TGTGCCAGCAGCTCCCTGGACAGGGGGGCGTACGAGCAGTACTTC. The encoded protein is CASSSLDRGAYEQYF.

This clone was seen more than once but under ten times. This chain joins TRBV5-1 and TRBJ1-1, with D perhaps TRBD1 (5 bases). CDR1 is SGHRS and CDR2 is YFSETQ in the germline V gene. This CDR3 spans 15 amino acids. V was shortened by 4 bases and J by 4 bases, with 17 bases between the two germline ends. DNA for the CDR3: TGCGCCAGCAGCCGCGGGGGGGAGGGGTTCACTGAAGCTTTCTTT. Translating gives CASSRGGEGFTEAFF.

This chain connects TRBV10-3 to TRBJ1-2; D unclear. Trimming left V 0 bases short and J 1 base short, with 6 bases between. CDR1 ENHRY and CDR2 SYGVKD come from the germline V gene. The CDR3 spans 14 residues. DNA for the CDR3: TGTGCCATCAGTGAGTCCCAGTTTAACTATGGCTACACCTTC. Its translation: CAISESQFNYGYTF.

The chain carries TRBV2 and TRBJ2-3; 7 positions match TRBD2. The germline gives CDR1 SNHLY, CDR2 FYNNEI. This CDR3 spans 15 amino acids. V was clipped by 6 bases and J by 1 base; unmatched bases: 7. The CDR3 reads CASRGRLAGTDTQYF. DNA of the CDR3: TGTGCCAGCAGGGGTCGCCTAGCGGGCACAGATACGCAGTATTTT. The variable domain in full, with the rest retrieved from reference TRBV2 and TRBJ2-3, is EPEVTQTPSHQVTQMGQEVILRCVPISNHLYFYWYRQILGQKVEFLVSFYNNEISEKSEIFDDQFSVERPDGSNFTLKIRSTKLEDSAMYFCASRGRLAGTDTQYFGPGTRLTVL.

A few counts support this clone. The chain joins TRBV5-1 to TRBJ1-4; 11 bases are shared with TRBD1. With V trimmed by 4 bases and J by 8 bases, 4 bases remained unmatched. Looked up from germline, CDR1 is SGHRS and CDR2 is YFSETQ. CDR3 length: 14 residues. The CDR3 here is CASSGQGADEKLFF. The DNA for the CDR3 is TGCGCCAGCAGCGGACAGGGGGCGGACGAAAAACTGTTTTTT.

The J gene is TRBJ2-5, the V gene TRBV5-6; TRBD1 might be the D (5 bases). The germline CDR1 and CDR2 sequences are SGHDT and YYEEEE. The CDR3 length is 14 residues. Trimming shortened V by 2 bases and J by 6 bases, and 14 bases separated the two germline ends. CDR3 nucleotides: TGTGCCAGCAGCTTCCAGACAGTGGTTAAGACCCAGTACTTC. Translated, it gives CASSFQTVVKTQYF.

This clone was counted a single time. CDR3 sequence (DNA): TGTGCCAGCAGCGTAGGAGGGGGCCAAGAGACCCAGTACTTC. Amino acid sequence: CASSVGGGQETQYF. The rearrangement uses TRBV9 and TRBJ2-5; D is possibly TRBD1 (6 bases). Germline V gene data show CDR1 as SGDLS and CDR2 as YYNGEE. V was cut by 0 bases and J by 1 base, with 7 bases left in between. The CDR3 totals 14 residues.

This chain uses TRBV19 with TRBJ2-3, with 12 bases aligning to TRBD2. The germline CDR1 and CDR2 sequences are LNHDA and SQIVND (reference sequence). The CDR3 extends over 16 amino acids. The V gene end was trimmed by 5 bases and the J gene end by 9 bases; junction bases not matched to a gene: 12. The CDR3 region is CASSVGLAGGPGTQYF. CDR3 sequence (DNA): TGTGCCAGTAGTGTAGGGCTAGCGGGGGGGCCGGGGACGCAGTATTTT.

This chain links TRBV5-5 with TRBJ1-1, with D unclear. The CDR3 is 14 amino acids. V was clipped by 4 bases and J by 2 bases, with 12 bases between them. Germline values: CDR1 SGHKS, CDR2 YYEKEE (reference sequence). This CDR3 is CASSTTRDNTEAFF. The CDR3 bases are TGTGCCAGCAGCACCACCCGGGATAACACTGAAGCTTTCTTT.

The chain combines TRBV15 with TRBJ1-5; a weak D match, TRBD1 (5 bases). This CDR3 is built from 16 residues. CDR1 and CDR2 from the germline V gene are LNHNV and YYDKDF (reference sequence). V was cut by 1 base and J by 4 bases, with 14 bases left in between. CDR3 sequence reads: CATSRGLGGSNQPQHF. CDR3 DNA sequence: TGTGCCACCAGCAGAGGATTGGGGGGATCTAATCAGCCCCAGCATTTT.

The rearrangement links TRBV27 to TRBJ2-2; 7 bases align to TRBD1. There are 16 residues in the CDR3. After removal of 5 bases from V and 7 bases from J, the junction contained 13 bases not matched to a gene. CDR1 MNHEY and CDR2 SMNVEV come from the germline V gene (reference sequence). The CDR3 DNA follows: TGTGCCAGCAGTCTGCTTGACAGGGCTTTTATCGGGGAGCTGTTTTTT. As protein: CASSLLDRAFIGELFF.

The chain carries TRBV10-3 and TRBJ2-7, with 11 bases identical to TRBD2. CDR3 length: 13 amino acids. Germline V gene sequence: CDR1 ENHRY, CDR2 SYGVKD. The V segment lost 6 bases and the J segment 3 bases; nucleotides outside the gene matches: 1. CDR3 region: CAIRGTSGYEQYF. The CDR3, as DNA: TGTGCCATCAGGGGGACTAGCGGCTACGAGCAGTACTTC.

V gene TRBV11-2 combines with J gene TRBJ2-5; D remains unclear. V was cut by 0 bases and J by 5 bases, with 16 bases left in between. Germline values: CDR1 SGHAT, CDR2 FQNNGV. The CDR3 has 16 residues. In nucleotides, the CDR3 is TGTGCCAGCAGCTTAGAGGGTCGGGTAGAGAGGGAGACCCAGTACTTC. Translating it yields CASSLEGRVERETQYF. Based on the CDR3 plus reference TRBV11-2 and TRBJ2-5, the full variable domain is EAGVAQSPRYKIIEKRQSVAFWCNPISGHATLYWYQQILGQGPKLLIQFQNNGVVDDSQLPKDRFSAERLKGVDSTLKIQPAKLEDSAVYLCASSLEGRVERETQYFGPGTRLLVL.

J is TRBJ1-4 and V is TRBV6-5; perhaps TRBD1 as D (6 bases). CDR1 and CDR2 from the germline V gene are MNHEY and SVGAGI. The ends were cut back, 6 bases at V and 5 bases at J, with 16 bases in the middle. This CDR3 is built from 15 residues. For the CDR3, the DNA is TGTGCCAGCAGGAGGGGGGGTCAGCCGAATGAAAAACTGTTTTTT. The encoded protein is CASRRGGQPNEKLFF.